A selection of T cell receptor beta chains follows, all from one sample in a study of OX40 agonist ivuxolimab in advanced cancers. Generated by immunoSEQ multiplex PCR, the TCRdb table keeps only in-frame clones and is missing some. This table has some 100,000 clones, 90% appearing once. Here the sequenced sample was CD4+ or CD8+ T cells sorted from blood, taken in a trial of the OX40 agonist ivuxolimab. The receptors stem from an adult with an advanced solid tumor such as melanoma, head and neck, liver or kidney cancer. The CDR3 runs from the conserved cysteine through the conserved F or W. The D gene is left open where the match is weak. Where a row states a size, it is once, few, many or the class of an expanded clone; other rows omit it.

j_call d_call v_call clone_size cdr3_length cdr3_nt cdr3_aa
TRBJ2-5 . TRBV7-2 . 15 TGTGCCAGCAGCCGCCAAATGGGGGGAAGGGAGACCCAGTACTTC CASSRQMGGRETQYF
TRBJ2-7 . TRBV6-6 . 15 TGTGCCAGCAGTCCCACGGGGTCCCTCACCTCCGAGCAGTACTTC CASSPTGSLTSEQYF
TRBJ2-7 . TRBV9 . 14 TGTGCCAGCAGCGTGGGGCTTCCGGGGGACGAGCAGTACTTC CASSVGLPGDEQYF
TRBJ2-1 . TRBV5-4 . 16 TGTGCCAGCAGCTTGGACACCGGCCCCCTCGGAATTGAGCAGTTCTTC CASSLDTGPLGIEQFF
TRBJ2-2 . TRBV7-8 . 15 TGTGCCAGCAGCTTATTGGGACTTTACACCGGGGAGCTGTTTTTT CASSLLGLYTGELFF
TRBJ2-1 TRBD2 TRBV18 . 17 TGTGCCAGCTCACCGCTGATGGCGGGAGGAACCTACAATGAGCAGTTCTTC CASSPLMAGGTYNEQFF
TRBJ2-7 TRBD2 TRBV27 . 13 TGTGCCTCTTCCGGGACTAGGCTATACGAGCAGTACTTC CASSGTRLYEQYF
TRBJ1-5 . TRBV19 few 16 TGTGCCAGCCAATCACGGACAGTTAATAGCAATCAGCCCCAGCATTTT CASQSRTVNSNQPQHF
TRBJ1-1 . TRBV6-5 . 14 TGTGCCAGCAGGGGCGGAGGGATGAACACTGAAGCTTTCTTT CASRGGGMNTEAFF
TRBJ1-1 . TRBV11-2 . 13 TGTGCCAGCAGCTTTACAGGGAACACTGAAGCTTTCTTT CASSFTGNTEAFF
TRBJ1-1 TRBD1 TRBV12-5 . 16 TGTGCTAGTGGTTCGAACCCAGGGGGCGGGAACACTGAAGCTTTCTTT CASGSNPGGGNTEAFF
TRBJ2-7 TRBD2 TRBV7-8 . 18 TGTGCCAGCAGCTTAGCGGTCCCCGGACTAGCGGGGGACTACGAGCAGTACTTC CASSLAVPGLAGDYEQYF
TRBJ2-2 TRBD2 TRBV28 once 16 TGTGCCAGCAGGACTGGACTAGCGGGCAACACCGGGGAGCTGTTTTTT CASRTGLAGNTGELFF
TRBJ1-4 . TRBV10-3 . 11 TGTGCCATTGCAGAGTCGGAAAAACTGTTTTTT CAIAESEKLFF
TRBJ2-1 TRBD2 TRBV5-4 . 16 TGTGCCAGCAGCTTTTTAACGGGAGGGATTCCTAATGAGCAGTTCTTC CASSFLTGGIPNEQFF
TRBJ2-1 . TRBV11-3 . 16 TGTGCCAGCAGCTTATCGGGGTCCAGCTCCTACAATGAGCAGTTCTTC CASSLSGSSSYNEQFF
TRBJ2-1 TRBD1 TRBV10-3 . 15 TGTGCCATCAAAGGAGCCGGGACAGAAGACAATGAGCAGTTCTTC CAIKGAGTEDNEQFF
TRBJ1-4 . TRBV19 . 16 TGTGCCAGTAGTTTAAAAGAGGGGCTTGTGTCCGAAAAACTGTTTTTT CASSLKEGLVSEKLFF
TRBJ1-5 . TRBV5-5 . 13 TGTGCCAGCAGCCTCGACAGCAATCAGCCCCAGCATTTT CASSLDSNQPQHF
TRBJ2-2 TRBD2 TRBV6-1 . 14 TGTGCCAGCAGCGGGACTAGTGGAATCGGGGAGCTGTTTTTT CASSGTSGIGELFF
TRBJ2-4 TRBD1 TRBV5-4 . 16 TGTGCCAGCAGCCAGGGGGTGGGGAGTGCCAAAAACATTCAGTACTTC CASSQGVGSAKNIQYF
TRBJ1-2 . TRBV5-1 . 15 TGCGCCAGCAGCTTGGAGCCCAGTTTAAACTATGGCTACACCTTC CASSLEPSLNYGYTF
TRBJ2-5 . TRBV6-1 . 13 TGTGCCAGCAGTCCCCAGGGGGGAGAGACCCAGTACTTC CASSPQGGETQYF
TRBJ2-3 TRBD1 TRBV9 . 18 TGTGCCAGCAGCGTACCGTCCGGGACAGCCATTAGCACAGATACGCAGTATTTT CASSVPSGTAISTDTQYF
TRBJ2-6 TRBD1 TRBV2 once 16 TGTGCCAGCAGAGGGGACAGAGGCTCTGGGGCCAACGTCCTGACTTTC CASRGDRGSGANVLTF
TRBJ2-1 TRBD2 TRBV11-3 . 17 TGTGCCAGCAGCCCGAACCCAGGACTAGCGGGAGGGTATGAGCAGTTCTTC CASSPNPGLAGGYEQFF
TRBJ2-3 . TRBV6-5 . 12 TGTGCCAGCAGTTCCCCCACGCATACGCAGTATTTT CASSSPTHTQYF
TRBJ2-3 . TRBV28 . 15 TGTGCCAGCAGTGCCCGGACAGCCAGCACAGATACGCAGTATTTT CASSARTASTDTQYF
TRBJ2-1 TRBD2 TRBV27 . 16 TGTGCCAGCAGTATTCTTACTAGCGTCTCCTACAATGAGCAGTTCTTC CASSILTSVSYNEQFF
TRBJ2-7 TRBD2 TRBV18 . 19 TGTGCCAGCTCACCACCGAGGGCTAGCGGGAGGTCCACTTCCTACGAGCAGTACTTC CASSPPRASGRSTSYEQYF
TRBJ2-7 . TRBV28 . 15 TGTGCCAGCCGTCCGCCGGGGCGGGGAGCCTACGAGCAGTACTTC CASRPPGRGAYEQYF
TRBJ2-7 . TRBV21-1 . 14 TGTGCCAGCACCTCCCCGGACAGAGCCTACGAGCAGTACTTC CASTSPDRAYEQYF
TRBJ2-7 . TRBV15 . 12 TGTGCCACCAGCGAACGATTAGGCGAGCAGTACTTC CATSERLGEQYF
TRBJ2-7 . TRBV7-2 . 13 TGTGCCAGCAGCTTAGGGGACGGCTACGAGCAGTACTTC CASSLGDGYEQYF
TRBJ1-3 TRBD1 TRBV5-4 . 15 TGTGCCAGCAGCTCTCCGGGACAGGGTAGAAACACCATATATTTT CASSSPGQGRNTIYF
TRBJ2-7 . TRBV15 . 13 TGTGCCACCAGCAGAGATCGACAGTACGAGCAGTACTTC CATSRDRQYEQYF
TRBJ2-3 . TRBV11-1 . 11 TGTGCCAGCAGCAAGGAGGATACGCAGTATTTT CASSKEDTQYF
TRBJ2-3 . TRBV5-5 few 16 TGTGCCAGCAGCTTGGGAGGGGGAGCGGGCACAGATACGCAGTATTTT CASSLGGGAGTDTQYF
TRBJ2-7 . TRBV7-6 once 15 TGTGCCAGCAGCCCCAACTCTGGTATCGGGGACACAATCTACTTC CASSPNSGIGDTIYF
TRBJ1-2 TRBD1 TRBV5-4 . 13 TGTGCCAGCAGAAGGGACAGTCGTATAAGCTACACCTTC CASRRDSRISYTF
TRBJ2-5 . TRBV2 . 11 TGTGCCAGCTTAGGAGTTTCGACCCAGTACTTC CASLGVSTQYF
TRBJ1-2 TRBD1 TRBV19 few 13 TGTGCCAGTCGGGGGAACAGGGGTTATGGCTACACCTTC CASRGNRGYGYTF
TRBJ2-1 . TRBV5-1 . 14 TGCGCCAGCAGCTTGGGACTGGACGTCAATGAGCAGTTCTTC CASSLGLDVNEQFF
TRBJ1-1 . TRBV6-5 . 12 TGTGCCAGCAGTCTACAGGGAGGGGGGGCTTTCTTT CASSLQGGGAFF
TRBJ2-5 TRBD2 TRBV5-1 . 14 TGCGCCAGCAGCAGACTAGCGGGCCAAGAGACCCAGTACTTC CASSRLAGQETQYF
TRBJ1-5 . TRBV21-1 . 16 TGTGCCAGCAGTCTAAGAACCGACAGCGACAATCAGCCCCAGCATTTT CASSLRTDSDNQPQHF